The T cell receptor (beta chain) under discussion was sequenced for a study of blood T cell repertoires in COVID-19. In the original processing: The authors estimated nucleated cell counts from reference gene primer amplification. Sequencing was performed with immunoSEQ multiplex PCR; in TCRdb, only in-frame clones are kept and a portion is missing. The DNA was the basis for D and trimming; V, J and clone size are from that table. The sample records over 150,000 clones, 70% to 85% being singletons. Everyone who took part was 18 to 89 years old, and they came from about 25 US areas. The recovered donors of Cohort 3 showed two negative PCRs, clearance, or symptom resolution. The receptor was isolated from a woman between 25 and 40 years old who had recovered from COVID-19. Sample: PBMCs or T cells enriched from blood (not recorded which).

The CDR3 protein is CASSFLGQDNEQFF. The CDR3 DNA reads TGTGCCAGCAGCTTTCTAGGACAGGACAATGAGCAGTTCTTC. V and J are TRBV7-3 and TRBJ2-1, with 7 bases aligning to TRBD1. Germline V gene data show CDR1 as SGHTA and CDR2 as FQGTGA. Trimming at V came to 3 bases and at J to 5 bases, leaving 4 bases not matched to a gene. This CDR3 spans 14 amino acids.